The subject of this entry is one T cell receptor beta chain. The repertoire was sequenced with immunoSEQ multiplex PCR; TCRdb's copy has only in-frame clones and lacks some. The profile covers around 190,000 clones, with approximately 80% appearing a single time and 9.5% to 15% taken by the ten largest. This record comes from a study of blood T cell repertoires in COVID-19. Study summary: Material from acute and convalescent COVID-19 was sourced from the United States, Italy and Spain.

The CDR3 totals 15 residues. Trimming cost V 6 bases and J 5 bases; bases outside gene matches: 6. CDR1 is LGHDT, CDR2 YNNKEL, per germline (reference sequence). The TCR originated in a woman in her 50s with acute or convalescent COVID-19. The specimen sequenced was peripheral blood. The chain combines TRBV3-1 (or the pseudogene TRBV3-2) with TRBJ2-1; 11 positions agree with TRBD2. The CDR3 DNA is TGTGCCAGCAGTTCTAGCGGGGGGAACCACAATGAGCAGTTCTTC. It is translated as CASSSSGGNHNEQFF.